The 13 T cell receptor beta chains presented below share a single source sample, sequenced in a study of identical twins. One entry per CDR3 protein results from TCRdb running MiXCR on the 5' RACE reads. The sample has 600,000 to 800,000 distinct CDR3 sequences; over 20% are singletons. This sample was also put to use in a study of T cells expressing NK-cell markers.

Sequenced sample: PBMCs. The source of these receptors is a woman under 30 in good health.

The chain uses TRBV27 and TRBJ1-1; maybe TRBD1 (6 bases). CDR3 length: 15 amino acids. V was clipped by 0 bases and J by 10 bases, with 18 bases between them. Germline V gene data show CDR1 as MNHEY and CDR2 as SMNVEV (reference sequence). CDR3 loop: CASSLSWLGAKGAFF. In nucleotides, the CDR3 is TGTGCCAGCAGTTTATCGTGGTTGGGGGCTAAGGGAGCTTTCTTT.

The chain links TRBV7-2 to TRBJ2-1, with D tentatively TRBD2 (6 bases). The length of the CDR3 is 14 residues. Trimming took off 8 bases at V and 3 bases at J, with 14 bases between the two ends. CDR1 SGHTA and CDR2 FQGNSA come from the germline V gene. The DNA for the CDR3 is TGTGCCAGCTCCCAGGCGGGAAACTACAATGAGCAGTTCTTC. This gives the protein CASSQAGNYNEQFF.

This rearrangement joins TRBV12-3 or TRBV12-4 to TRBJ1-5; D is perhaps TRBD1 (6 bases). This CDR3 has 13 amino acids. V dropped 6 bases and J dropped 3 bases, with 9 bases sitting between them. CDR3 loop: CASRTGPNQPQHF. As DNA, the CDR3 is TGTGCCAGCAGAACAGGGCCCAATCAGCCCCAGCATTTT.

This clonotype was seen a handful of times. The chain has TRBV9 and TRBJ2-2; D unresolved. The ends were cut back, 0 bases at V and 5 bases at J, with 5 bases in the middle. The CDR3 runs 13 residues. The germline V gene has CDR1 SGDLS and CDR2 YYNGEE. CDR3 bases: TGTGCCAGCAGCGTAGAGTTGACCGGGGAGCTGTTTTTT. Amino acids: CASSVELTGELFF.

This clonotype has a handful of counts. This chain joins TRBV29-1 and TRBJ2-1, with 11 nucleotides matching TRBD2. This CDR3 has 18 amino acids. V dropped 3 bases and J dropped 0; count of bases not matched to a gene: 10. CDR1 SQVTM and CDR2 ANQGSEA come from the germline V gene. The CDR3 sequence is CSVEGPGLADISYNEQFF. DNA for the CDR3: TGCAGCGTTGAGGGCCCGGGACTAGCGGATATCTCCTACAATGAGCAGTTCTTC.

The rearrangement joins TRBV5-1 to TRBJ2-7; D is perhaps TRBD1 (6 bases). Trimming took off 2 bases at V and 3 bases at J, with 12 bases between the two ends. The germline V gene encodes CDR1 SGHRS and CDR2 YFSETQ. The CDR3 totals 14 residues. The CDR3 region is CASSFRQVGYEQYF. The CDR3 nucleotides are TGCGCCAGCAGCTTCCGACAGGTCGGCTACGAGCAGTACTTC.

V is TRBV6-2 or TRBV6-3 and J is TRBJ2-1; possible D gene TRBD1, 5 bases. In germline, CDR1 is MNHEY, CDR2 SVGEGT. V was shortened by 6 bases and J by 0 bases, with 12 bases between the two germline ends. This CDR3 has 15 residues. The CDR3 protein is CASSVGQTSYNEQFF. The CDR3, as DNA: TGTGCCAGCAGCGTGGGGCAGACCTCCTACAATGAGCAGTTCTTC.

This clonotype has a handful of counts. CDR3 residues: CAISWTGNEQFF. In DNA form, the CDR3 reads TGTGCCATCAGCTGGACTGGGAATGAGCAGTTCTTC. The chain is built from TRBV10-3 and TRBJ2-1; weak D call: TRBD2 (5 bases). CDR1 is ENHRY and CDR2 is SYGVKD in the germline V gene. The CDR3 is 12 amino acids. V was pared by 6 bases and J by 7 bases, with 10 bases between.

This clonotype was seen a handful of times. CDR3 in DNA: TGTGCCATCAGTGAGTCGGGTCAGATCAAGTACGAGCAGTACTTC. Amino acids: CAISESGQIKYEQYF. The rearrangement links TRBV10-3 to TRBJ2-7; D call uncertain. The CDR3 runs to 15 residues. V shed 0 bases and J shed 4 bases, with 13 bases lying between them. Germline CDR1 is ENHRY and CDR2 is SYGVKD.

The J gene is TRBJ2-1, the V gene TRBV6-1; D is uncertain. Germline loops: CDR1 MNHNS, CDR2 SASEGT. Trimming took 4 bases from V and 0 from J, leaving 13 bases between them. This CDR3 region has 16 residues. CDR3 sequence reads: CASSAQGMSSYNEQFF. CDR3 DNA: TGTGCCAGCAGTGCGCAAGGGATGAGCTCCTACAATGAGCAGTTCTTC.

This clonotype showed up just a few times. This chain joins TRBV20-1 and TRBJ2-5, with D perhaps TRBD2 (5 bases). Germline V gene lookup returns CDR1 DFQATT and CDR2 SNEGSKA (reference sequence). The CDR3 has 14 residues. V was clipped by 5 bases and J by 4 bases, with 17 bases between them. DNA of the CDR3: TGCAGTGCTGCATTTCGGGGAGAGGGAGAGACCCAGTACTTC. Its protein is CSAAFRGEGETQYF.

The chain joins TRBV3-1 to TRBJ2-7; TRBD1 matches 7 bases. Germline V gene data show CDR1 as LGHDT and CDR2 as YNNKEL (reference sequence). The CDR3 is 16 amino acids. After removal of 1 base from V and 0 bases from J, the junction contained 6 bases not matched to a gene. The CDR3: CASSQAGQRFSYEQYF. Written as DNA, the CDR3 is TGTGCCAGCAGCCAAGCGGGACAGAGATTCTCCTACGAGCAGTACTTC.

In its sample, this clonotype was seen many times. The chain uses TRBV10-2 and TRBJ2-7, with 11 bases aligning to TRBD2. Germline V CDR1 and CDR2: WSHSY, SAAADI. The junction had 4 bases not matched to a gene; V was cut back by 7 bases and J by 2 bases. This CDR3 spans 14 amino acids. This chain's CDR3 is CASKGTSGTYEQYF. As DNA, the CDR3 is TGCGCCAGCAAGGGGACTAGCGGAACCTACGAGCAGTACTTC.